This passage covers 26 T cell receptor beta chains from one sample sequenced in a study of blood T cell repertoires in COVID-19. This table comes from immunoSEQ multiplex PCR, and its TCRdb copy is limited to in-frame clones, with some not included. The repertoire holds around 71,000 clones, with about three quarters as singletons. Specimen: peripheral blood. These receptors were taken from an elderly woman with active or convalescent COVID-19.

This clone was seen ten or more times. V and J are TRBV7-9 and TRBJ1-6; no clear D gene. The CDR3 sequence is 14 residues long. Per the germline V gene, CDR1 is SEHNR and CDR2 is FQNEAQ (reference sequence). V was trimmed by 1 base and J by 4 bases, leaving 5 bases between them. The CDR3 DNA reads TGTGCCAGCAGCTTAGAACAGTATAATTCACCCCTCCACTTT. This encodes CASSLEQYNSPLHF.

The J gene is TRBJ2-7, the V gene TRBV29-1; the match to TRBD1 covers 11 bases. J was trimmed by 4 bases and V by 6 bases; bases with no gene match: 5. The CDR3 runs to 13 residues. Germline assignment: CDR1 SQVTM and CDR2 ANQGSEA. The DNA of the CDR3 is TGCAGCGTAACGGGACAGGGGGGGTACGAGCAGTACTTC. Residues: CSVTGQGGYEQYF.

A few counts support this clone. V usage is TRBV30 and J usage is TRBJ2-2; tentatively, D is TRBD2 (6 bases). The CDR3 totals 11 residues. Germline CDR1 reads GTSNPN; CDR2 reads SVGIG (reference sequence). V lost 7 bases and J 9 bases, leaving 12 bases between the germline ends. The CDR3 here is CASGGRRELFF. CDR3 nucleotide sequence: TGTGCCTCCGGGGGTAGGCGGGAGCTGTTTTTT.

The table lists this clone with a few counts. The chain couples TRBV4-3 to TRBJ1-3; D is unresolved. Deletions cut 0 bases from V and 3 bases from J, with 12 bases between. The germline V gene encodes CDR1 LGHNA and CDR2 YSLEER. The CDR3 loop spans 16 amino acids. Here the CDR3 DNA reads TGCGCCAGCAGCCAAGATCTCACCGGGTTTGGAAACACCATATATTTT. It codes for CASSQDLTGFGNTIYF.

This clone showed up just a few times. The chain links TRBV6-2 or TRBV6-3 to TRBJ1-1; D possibly corresponds to TRBD1 (5 bases). V was cut by 0 bases and J by 6 bases, with 5 bases left in between. This CDR3 contains 12 residues. Per the germline V gene, CDR1 is MNHEY and CDR2 is SVGEGT. The CDR3: CASSYSGPEAFF. The CDR3 DNA reads as TGTGCCAGCAGTTACTCGGGGCCTGAAGCTTTCTTT.

This rearrangement joins TRBV27 to TRBJ1-2; 9 bases align to TRBD1. The germline CDR1 and CDR2 sequences are MNHEY and SMNVEV (reference sequence). Trimming removed 4 bases from V and 4 bases from J; junction bases left unmatched: 16. CDR3 length: 18 amino acids. CDR3 residues: CASSSNTGGASLFYGYTF. CDR3 nucleotide sequence: TGTGCCAGCAGTTCCAATACAGGGGGCGCATCCCTCTTCTATGGCTACACCTTC.

This clone was observed a few times. CDR3 DNA sequence: TGTGCCAGCAGCTTAAAGCTCTACGAGCAGTACTTC. The encoded protein is CASSLKLYEQYF. The V gene is TRBV7-9, the J gene TRBJ2-7, with no clear D. This CDR3 contains 12 residues. V was pared by 2 bases and J by 3 bases, with 5 bases between. Germline-derived CDR1 and CDR2 are SEHNR and FQNEAQ (reference sequence).

The chain has TRBV5-8 and TRBJ1-1, with a weak D call TRBD1 (5 bases). The CDR3 runs to 14 residues. Germline assignment: CDR1 SGHTS and CDR2 YDEGEE. Trimming removed 0 bases at V and 3 bases at J, with 9 bases between. The CDR3 is CASSLGGGDTEAFF. Here the CDR3 DNA reads TGTGCCAGCAGCTTGGGCGGGGGGGACACTGAAGCTTTCTTT.

This rearrangement joins TRBV2 to TRBJ2-5, with TRBD2 identical over 8 bases. The germline V gene encodes CDR1 SNHLY and CDR2 FYNNEI. The CDR3 totals 13 residues. Germline trimming cut 8 bases from V and 5 bases from J; bases unmatched to any gene: 7. The CDR3 is CASDDGGAETQYF. The CDR3 nucleotides read TGTGCCAGCGATGACGGGGGGGCGGAGACCCAGTACTTC.

This clone showed up just a few times. The chain is built from TRBV7-6 and TRBJ1-1; 8 bases align to TRBD1. From germline, CDR1 is SGHVS and CDR2 FNYEAQ. This CDR3 spans 16 amino acids. V shed 1 base and J 3 bases; nucleotides not matched to a gene: 7. The CDR3 protein is CASSLEAGGRDTEAFF. For the CDR3, the DNA is TGTGCCAGCAGCTTAGAGGCAGGGGGCCGTGACACTGAAGCTTTCTTT. The complete variable domain, with remaining parts taken from reference TRBV7-6 and TRBJ1-1, reads GAGVSQSPRYKVTKRGQDVALRCDPISGHVSLYWYRQALGQGPEFLTYFNYEAQQDKSGLPNDRFSAERPEGSISTLTIQRTEQRDSAMYRCASSLEAGGRDTEAFFGQGTRLTVV.

V is TRBV5-4 and J is TRBJ2-1; the D gene is possibly TRBD2 (5 bases). Germline-derived CDR1 and CDR2 are SGHNT and YYREEE (reference sequence). The length of the CDR3 is 14 residues. Trimming pared 4 bases from V and 5 bases from J, leaving 13 bases between. The CDR3 region is CASSSSPSNNEQFF. The CDR3 DNA reads TGTGCCAGCAGCAGCTCTCCTAGCAACAATGAGCAGTTCTTC.

A single count supports this clone. The chain links TRBV19 to TRBJ2-2; D is undetermined. Per the germline V gene, CDR1 is LNHDA and CDR2 is SQIVND (reference sequence). The V and J ends lost 6 bases and 5 bases respectively, with 13 bases between them. The CDR3 contains 14 residues. The chain's CDR3 is CASRRSHQTGELFF. The CDR3 DNA sequence: TGTGCCAGTAGACGCTCCCACCAGACCGGGGAGCTGTTTTTT.

The rearrangement joins TRBV4-3 to TRBJ2-2; TRBD1 matches 9 bases. Per the germline V gene, CDR1 is LGHNA and CDR2 is YSLEER. CDR3 length equals 15 residues. The V segment lost 0 bases and the J segment 5 bases; nucleotides outside the gene matches: 1. The CDR3, as DNA: TGCGCCAGCAGCCAAGAAGGGACAGGGACCGGGGAGCTGTTTTTT. Protein: CASSQEGTGTGELFF.

This clone was seen only a few times. The rearrangement links TRBV7-9 to TRBJ2-1; D is possibly TRBD1 (5 bases). There are 15 residues in the CDR3. V lost 3 bases, J lost 3 bases, and 12 bases lay in between. The V gene's germline CDR1 is SEHNR and CDR2 FQNEAQ (reference sequence). In DNA form, the CDR3 reads TGTGCCAGCAGCTTCGGGCAGGGTGGCTACAATGAGCAGTTCTTC. It translates to CASSFGQGGYNEQFF.

J is TRBJ1-1 and V is TRBV19, with a weak D call TRBD1 (5 bases). The CDR3 has 14 residues. Germline V gives CDR1 LNHDA, CDR2 SQIVND (reference sequence). V lost 5 bases and J lost 1, with 11 bases in between. CDR3 amino acids: CASSSQATNTEAFF. The CDR3 DNA is TGTGCCAGTAGTTCACAGGCTACGAACACTGAAGCTTTCTTT.

The chain has TRBV2 and TRBJ2-5; tentatively, D is TRBD2 (6 bases). Germline V gives CDR1 SNHLY, CDR2 FYNNEI. V was pared by 6 bases and J by 5 bases, with 19 bases between. The CDR3 spans 15 residues. The CDR3 region has the DNA TGTGCCAGCAGCCCGGGAGTCAGCGCCCGGGAGACCCAGTACTTC. This gives the protein CASSPGVSARETQYF.

This clone is a singleton in its sample. The rearrangement joins TRBV3-1 (or the pseudogene TRBV3-2) to TRBJ2-1; D may be TRBD2 (5 bases). CDR1 is LGHDT and CDR2 is YNNKEL in the germline V gene (reference sequence). This CDR3 region has 13 residues. Trimming removed 1 base at V and 9 bases at J, with 10 bases between. CDR3 residues: CASSQGGSGEQFF. The CDR3 coding sequence is TGTGCCAGCAGCCAAGGCGGGTCTGGTGAGCAGTTCTTC.

The chain combines TRBV7-9 with TRBJ1-5, with TRBD1 identical over 9 bases. Germline values: CDR1 SEHNR, CDR2 FQNEAQ (reference sequence). There are 17 residues in the CDR3. V was pared by 0 bases and J by 5 bases, with 8 bases of the junction left unmatched. DNA of the CDR3: TGTGCCAGCAGCTTAGCGGGGACAGGGAAGAGGGATCAGCCCCAGCATTTT. Translation gives CASSLAGTGKRDQPQHF.

The chain is built from TRBV4-3 and TRBJ1-1; D not resolved. The V gene lost 0 bases and the J gene lost 6 bases, with 11 bases spanning the gap. Germline V gene data show CDR1 as LGHNA and CDR2 as YSLEER. The CDR3 runs 14 residues. CDR3 sequence reads: CASSQDRDSPEAFF. DNA for the CDR3: TGCGCCAGCAGCCAAGATCGAGATTCACCTGAAGCTTTCTTT.

This clone was counted a few times. The chain links TRBV10-3 to TRBJ2-7; possibly TRBD1 for D (6 bases). V was shortened by 10 bases and J by 7 bases, with 17 bases between the two germline ends. The length of the CDR3 is 12 residues. Per the germline V gene, CDR1 is ENHRY and CDR2 is SYGVKD. CDR3 protein: CATMTGVGEQYF. The CDR3 coding sequence is TGTGCCACTATGACAGGCGTCGGGGAGCAGTACTTC.

The genes are TRBV19 and TRBJ2-1; 8 nucleotides align to TRBD2. The CDR3 loop spans 15 amino acids. With V trimmed by 9 bases and J by 7 bases, 14 bases remained unmatched. Germline-derived CDR1 and CDR2 are LNHDA and SQIVND (reference sequence). The CDR3 DNA reads TGTGCCAGCCACCCTATTGCGGGGGGTGGGAATGAGCAGTTCTTC. This encodes CASHPIAGGGNEQFF.

The rearrangement joins TRBV9 to TRBJ1-2; a possible D gene is TRBD1 (6 bases). CDR3 length: 14 residues. Germline CDR1 and CDR2: SGDLS and YYNGEE. V shed 3 bases and J shed 3 bases, with 12 bases lying between them. The CDR3 DNA follows: TGTGCCAGCAGCGCGACACAGGGTCACTATGGCTACACCTTC. Translation gives CASSATQGHYGYTF. The whole variable domain, remainder taken from reference TRBV9 and TRBJ1-2, is DSGVTQTPKHLITATGQRVTLRCSPRSGDLSVYWYQQSLDQGLQFLIQYYNGEERAKGNILERFSAQQFPDLHSELNLSSLELGDSALYFCASSATQGHYGYTFGSGTRLTVV.

V is TRBV5-1 and J is TRBJ1-1; D is possibly TRBD1 (5 bases). The CDR3 runs 14 residues. V was shortened by 4 bases and J by 3 bases, with 13 bases between the two germline ends. Looked up from germline, CDR1 is SGHRS and CDR2 is YFSETQ. The chain's CDR3 is CASSPRVQDTEAFF. The CDR3 region has the DNA TGCGCCAGCAGCCCGCGAGTACAGGACACTGAAGCTTTCTTT.

This sequence joins TRBV6-6 and TRBJ2-7; D is undetermined. Per the germline V gene, CDR1 is MNHNY and CDR2 is SVGAGI (reference sequence). Trimming left V 2 bases short and J 2 bases short, with 13 bases between. The CDR3 consists of 15 residues. CDR3 nucleotide sequence: TGTGCCAGCAGTTACCCTCTCGGTCAGGCCTACGAGCAGTACTTC. Its protein is CASSYPLGQAYEQYF.

V is TRBV6-2 or TRBV6-3 and J is TRBJ2-7; 10 bases fit TRBD1. Germline CDR1 MNHEY, CDR2 SVGEGT. The V segment lost 3 bases and the J segment 2 bases; nucleotides outside the gene matches: 10. This CDR3 has 17 residues. The CDR3 bases are TGTGCCAGCAGTTATGACCCGGGACAGGGGACGCCCTACGAGCAGTACTTC. Its translation is CASSYDPGQGTPYEQYF.

The chain combines TRBV7-2 with TRBJ1-6; 7 bases agree with TRBD1. Germline V gene data show CDR1 as SGHTA and CDR2 as FQGNSA. There are 17 residues in the CDR3. V lost 1 base and J lost 3; bases outside the gene matches: 6. CDR3 protein: CASSLGRDRNYNSPLHF. CDR3 DNA: TGTGCCAGCAGCTTAGGGAGGGACAGAAACTATAATTCACCCCTCCACTTT.